The sample holds many counts of the clone carrying this T cell receptor beta chain. Its antigen is undetermined. Trimming left V 4 bases short and J 4 bases short, with 19 bases between. The CDR3 covers 16 residues. These data belong to a study of identical twins. Findings and limits, study-wide: Out-of-frame alpha sequences shared by twins showed excess low generation probability.

All donors comprised healthy Caucasians. From the 5' RACE reads, TCRdb called clonotypes with MiXCR, one entry per CDR3 protein. This table holds about 890,000 distinct CDR3 sequences, 9% to 15% found once. These same records also appear under a second study, on yellow fever vaccine responses in identical twins.

Sequenced material: PBMCs. The chain links TRBV12-3 or TRBV12-4 to TRBJ2-5; D assignment may be TRBD1 or TRBD2 (5 bases each). This sequence originates from a woman aged 18-29 years in good health. DNA of the CDR3: TGTGCCAGCAGTTGGGTTCCGGGGACGAGGGGAGAGACCCAGTACTTC. It translates to CASSWVPGTRGETQYF.